This T cell receptor beta chain was recorded in a study of metastatic and nonmetastatic thyroid tumors. Using MiXCR, TCRdb reanalyzed the PCR reads. The sample includes roughly 11,000 clones, more than 25% of them seen just once. Until they underwent thyroid surgery, no patient had received any treatment. This clone was counted many times. Germline CDR1 is MDHEN and CDR2 is SYDVKM. Trimming cost V 8 bases and J 3 bases, with 14 bases left between them. The CDR3 covers 13 residues. Sequencing was carried out using adjacent normal tissue. The V call is TRBV28, the J call TRBJ2-7; no definite D call. This TCR was sampled from a male donor with papillary thyroid cancer or a benign thyroid nodule (not recorded which). Some clones in this sample may be carry-over from other donors' samples. The CDR3 loop is CASGISADYEQYF. The CDR3 nucleotides read TGTGCCAGCGGAATAAGTGCAGACTACGAGCAGTACTTC. Full variable domain (remainder filled in from reference TRBV28 and TRBJ2-7): DVKVTQSSRYLVKRTGEKVFLECVQDMDHENMFWYRQDPGLGLRLIYFSYDVKMKEKGDIPEGYSVSREKKERFSLILESASTNQTSMYLCASGISADYEQYFGPGTRLTVT.